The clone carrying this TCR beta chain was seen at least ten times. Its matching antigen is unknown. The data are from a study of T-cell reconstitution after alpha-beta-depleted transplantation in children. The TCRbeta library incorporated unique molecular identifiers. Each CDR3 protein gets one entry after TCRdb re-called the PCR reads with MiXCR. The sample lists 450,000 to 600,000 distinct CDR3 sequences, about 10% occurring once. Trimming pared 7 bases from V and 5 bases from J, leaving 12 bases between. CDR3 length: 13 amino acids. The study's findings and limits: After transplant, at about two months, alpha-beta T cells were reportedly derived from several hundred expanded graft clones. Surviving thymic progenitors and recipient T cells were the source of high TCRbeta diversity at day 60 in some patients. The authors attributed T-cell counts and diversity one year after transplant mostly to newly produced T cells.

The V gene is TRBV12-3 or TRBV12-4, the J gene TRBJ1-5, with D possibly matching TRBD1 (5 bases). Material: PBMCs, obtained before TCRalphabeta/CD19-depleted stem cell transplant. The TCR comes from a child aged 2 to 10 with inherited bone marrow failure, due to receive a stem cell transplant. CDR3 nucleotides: TGTGCCAGCACCCGCGGGGGGGATCAGCCCCAGCATTTT. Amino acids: CASTRGGDQPQHF.